This T cell receptor beta chain was observed in a study of blood T cell repertoires in COVID-19. Study overall: The samples span acute and convalescent COVID-19 from the United States, Italy and Spain.

Participants were aged roughly 18 to 95 years, lived in 25 or so US areas, and enrolled virtually. Which cohort a participant joined came from the clinical history participants gave. TCRdb's copy holds only in-frame clones and misses some; the assay was immunoSEQ multiplex PCR. The sample contains hundreds of thousands of clones, around 85% of which appear only once. The CDR3 sequence is 16 residues long. Looked up from germline, CDR1 is MNHEY and CDR2 is SVGAGI. V dropped 2 bases and J dropped 10; count of bases not matched to a gene: 8. The TCR originated in a man aged 35-49 years who had recovered from COVID-19. Sequencing input: PBMCs or T cells enriched from blood (not recorded which). The chain combines TRBV6-5 with TRBJ1-6, with TRBD1 matching over 10 bases. The CDR3 loop reads CASSYKWTGGNSPLHF. In nucleotides, the CDR3 is TGTGCCAGCAGTTACAAGTGGACAGGGGGAAACTCACCCCTCCACTTT.